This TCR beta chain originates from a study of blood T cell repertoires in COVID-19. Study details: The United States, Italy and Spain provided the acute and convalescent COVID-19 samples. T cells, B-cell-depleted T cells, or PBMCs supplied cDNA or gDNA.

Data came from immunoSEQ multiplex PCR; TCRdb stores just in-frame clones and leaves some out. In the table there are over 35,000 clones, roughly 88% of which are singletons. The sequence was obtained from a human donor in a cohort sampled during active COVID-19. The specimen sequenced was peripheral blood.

The CDR3 nucleotides read TGTGCCACCAGCACCGAAGCAGGGGAGTCACCCCTCCACTTT. Residues: CATSTEAGESPLHF. V gene TRBV15 combines with J gene TRBJ1-6, with a tentative D call TRBD1 (6 bases). With 4 bases removed from V and 10 bases from J, the gap between germline ends came to 14 bases. Per the germline V gene, CDR1 is LNHNV and CDR2 is YYDKDF (reference sequence). The CDR3 covers 14 residues.